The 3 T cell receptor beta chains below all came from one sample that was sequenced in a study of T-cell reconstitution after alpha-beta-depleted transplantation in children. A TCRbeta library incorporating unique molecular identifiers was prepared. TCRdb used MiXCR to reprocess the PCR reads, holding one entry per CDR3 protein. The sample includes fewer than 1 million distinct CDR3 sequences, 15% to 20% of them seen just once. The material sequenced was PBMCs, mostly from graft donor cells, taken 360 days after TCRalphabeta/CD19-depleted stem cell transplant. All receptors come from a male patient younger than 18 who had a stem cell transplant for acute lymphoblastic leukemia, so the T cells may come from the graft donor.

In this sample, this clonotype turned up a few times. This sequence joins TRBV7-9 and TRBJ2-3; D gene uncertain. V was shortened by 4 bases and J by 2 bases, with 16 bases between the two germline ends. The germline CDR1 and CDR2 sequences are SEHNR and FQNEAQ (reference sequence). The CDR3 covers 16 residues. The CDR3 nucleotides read TGTGCCAGCAGCTCGACACATCACCACCCCACAGATACGCAGTATTTT. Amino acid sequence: CASSSTHHHPTDTQYF. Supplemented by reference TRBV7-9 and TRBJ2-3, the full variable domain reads DTGVSQNPRHKITKRGQNVTFRCDPISEHNRLYWYRQTLGQGPEFLTYFQNEAQLEKSRLLSDRFSAERPKGSFSTLEIQRTEQGDSAMYLCASSSTHHHPTDTQYFGPGTRLTVL.

The CDR3 nucleotides read TGTGCCAGCAGCCAAGTCGCGCCGCGGGAGGGCAGGATTACCTACAATGAGCAGTTCTTC. This gives the protein CASSQVAPREGRITYNEQFF. The chain recombines TRBV3-1 with TRBJ2-1; 9 bases are a match to TRBD2. The CDR3 is 20 residues long. Per germline, CDR1 LGHDT and CDR2 YNNKEL (reference sequence). The V and J ends lost 1 base and 2 bases, in that order; junction bases with no gene match: 15.

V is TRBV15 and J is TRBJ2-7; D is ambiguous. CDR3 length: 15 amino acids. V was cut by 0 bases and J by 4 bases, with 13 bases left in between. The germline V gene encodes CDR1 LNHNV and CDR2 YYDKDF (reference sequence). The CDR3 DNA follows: TGTGCCACCAGCAGAGACAGGTTGGCCAATTACGAGCAGTACTTC. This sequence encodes CATSRDRLANYEQYF. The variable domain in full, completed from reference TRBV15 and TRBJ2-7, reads DAMVIQNPRYQVTQFGKPVTLSCSQTLNHNVMYWYQQKSSQAPKLLFHYYDKDFNNEADTPDNFQSRRPNTSFCFLDIRSPGLGDTAMYLCATSRDRLANYEQYFGPGTRLTVT.